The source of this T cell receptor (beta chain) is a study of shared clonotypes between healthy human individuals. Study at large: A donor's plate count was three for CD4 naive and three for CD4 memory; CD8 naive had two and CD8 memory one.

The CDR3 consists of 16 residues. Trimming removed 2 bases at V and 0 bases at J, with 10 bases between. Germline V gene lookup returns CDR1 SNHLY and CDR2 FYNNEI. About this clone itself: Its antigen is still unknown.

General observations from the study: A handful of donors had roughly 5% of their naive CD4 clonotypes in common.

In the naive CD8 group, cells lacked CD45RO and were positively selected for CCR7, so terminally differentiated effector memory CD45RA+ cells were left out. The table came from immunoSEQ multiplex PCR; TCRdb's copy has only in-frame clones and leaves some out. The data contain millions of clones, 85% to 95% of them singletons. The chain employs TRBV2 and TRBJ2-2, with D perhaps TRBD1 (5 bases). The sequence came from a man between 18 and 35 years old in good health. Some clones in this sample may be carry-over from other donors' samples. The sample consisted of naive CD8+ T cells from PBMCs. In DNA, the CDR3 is TGTGCCAGCAGTGAAAGGGGCCTCTCGAACACCGGGGAGCTGTTTTTT. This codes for CASSERGLSNTGELFF.